The 25 T cell receptor beta chains given below trace back to one sample, sequenced in a study of T cell responses to AZD1222 COVID-19 vaccine. Using immunoSEQ multiplex PCR, the repertoire was profiled, and TCRdb retains in-frame clones only, with some absent. The data hold nearly 200,000 clones, with 90% to 95% observed a single time. This material consisted of peripheral blood, taken 28 days after the second AZD1222 dose. The receptor set was obtained from an adult who received the AZD1222 COVID-19 vaccine.

The chain's CDR3 is CAWSSRTEAFF. Here the CDR3 DNA reads TGTGCCTGGAGTTCAAGGACTGAAGCTTTCTTT. This chain links TRBV30 with TRBJ1-1, with D unclear. The V and J ends lost 2 bases and 5 bases respectively, with 6 bases between them. CDR3 length: 11 residues. CDR1 is GTSNPN and CDR2 is SVGIG in the germline V gene (reference sequence).

V usage is TRBV2 and J usage is TRBJ2-3, with D perhaps TRBD1 or TRBD2 (6 bases each). Germline CDR1 reads SNHLY; CDR2 reads FYNNEI. The germline V and J ends were trimmed by 4 bases and 0 bases, with 11 bases remaining between them. The CDR3 loop spans 15 amino acids. The CDR3 sequence is CASSVGGPSTDTQYF. Here the CDR3 DNA reads TGTGCCAGCAGTGTAGGGGGGCCGAGCACAGATACGCAGTATTTT.

The chain carries TRBV9 and TRBJ2-6; D may match TRBD1 or TRBD2 (5 bases each). Germline V gene sequence: CDR1 SGDLS, CDR2 YYNGEE. The CDR3 is 15 amino acids. The ends were cut back, 2 bases at V and 4 bases at J, with 10 bases in the middle. CDR3 DNA: TGTGCCAGCAGCGTCCGGGACCAAGGGGCCAACGTCCTGACTTTC. This gives the protein CASSVRDQGANVLTF.

The V gene is TRBV28, the J gene TRBJ1-5; a weak D match, TRBD1 (6 bases). Germline-derived CDR1 and CDR2 are MDHEN and SYDVKM. Trimming took 4 bases from V and 4 from J, leaving 11 bases between them. There are 14 residues in the CDR3. The CDR3 loop reads CASSSGGLNQPQHF. In DNA form, the CDR3 reads TGTGCCAGCAGTTCTGGGGGCTTGAATCAGCCCCAGCATTTT.

This clone was detected only once. The chain couples TRBV7-6 to TRBJ1-4, with TRBD1 matching 8 bases. The germline CDR1 and CDR2 sequences are SGHVS and FNYEAQ. V was clipped by 3 bases and J by 3 bases; unmatched bases: 0. This CDR3 contains 14 residues. In DNA, the CDR3 is TGTGCCAGCAGCTTGGGACAGGCTAATGAAAAACTGTTTTTT. Encoded protein: CASSLGQANEKLFF.

The V and J genes are TRBV6-2 or TRBV6-3 and TRBJ1-5; TRBD1 matches at 7 bases. The J segment lost 4 bases and the V segment lost 5 bases, leaving 11 bases of the junction unmatched. Germline CDR1 and CDR2: MNHEY and SVGEGT. The CDR3 loop spans 16 amino acids. The CDR3 sequence is CASSRMTGRGNQPQHF. The CDR3 DNA reads TGTGCCAGCAGTCGGATGACAGGGAGGGGGAATCAGCCCCAGCATTTT.

The V and J genes are TRBV12-3 or TRBV12-4 and TRBJ1-5; no reliable D call. The V and J ends lost 2 bases and 4 bases respectively, with 6 bases between them. This CDR3 is 13 amino acids long. In DNA, the CDR3 is TGTGCCAGCAGTTTATCCGAAAATCAGCCCCAGCATTTT. The encoded protein is CASSLSENQPQHF.

The chain joins TRBV7-3 to TRBJ1-2, with 11 positions matching TRBD1. The CDR3 has 13 residues. Germline CDR1 is SGHTA and CDR2 is FQGTGA. J lost 7 bases, V lost 5 bases, and 3 bases had no gene match. The CDR3 loop is CASSPGQGAGYTF. CDR3 bases: TGTGCCAGCAGCCCCGGACAGGGGGCTGGCTACACCTTC.

The chain combines TRBV24-1 with TRBJ1-5; D gene ambiguous. Per germline, CDR1 KGHDR and CDR2 SFDVKD. V lost 2 bases and J lost 3, with 16 bases in between. The CDR3 is made up of 17 amino acids. As DNA, the CDR3 is TGTGCCACCAGTGATTCCCAGCGGCAAGTAGACAATCAGCCCCAGCATTTT. Protein product: CATSDSQRQVDNQPQHF.

This chain links TRBV2 with TRBJ2-3, with a weak D call TRBD1 (5 bases). CDR1 is SNHLY, CDR2 FYNNEI, per germline. CDR3 length equals 14 residues. Trimming pared 5 bases from V and 2 bases from J, leaving 11 bases between. The CDR3 coding sequence is TGTGCCAGCAGTTATACAGGATCCACAGATACGCAGTATTTT. This encodes CASSYTGSTDTQYF. Combining the CDR3 with reference TRBV2 and TRBJ2-3 gives the whole variable domain EPEVTQTPSHQVTQMGQEVILRCVPISNHLYFYWYRQILGQKVEFLVSFYNNEISEKSEIFDDQFSVERPDGSNFTLKIRSTKLEDSAMYFCASSYTGSTDTQYFGPGTRLTVL.

This rearrangement joins TRBV5-1 to TRBJ1-1, with D uncertain. Germline CDR1 reads SGHRS; CDR2 reads YFSETQ. The germline V and J ends were trimmed by 6 bases and 0 bases, with 3 bases remaining between them. CDR3 length: 11 amino acids. This chain's CDR3 is CASTMNTEAFF. CDR3 sequence (DNA): TGCGCCAGCACGATGAACACTGAAGCTTTCTTT.

CDR3 residues: CSAQGGTQYF. For the CDR3, the DNA is TGCAGTGCCCAGGGGGGGACCCAGTACTTC. V usage is TRBV20-1 and J usage is TRBJ2-5; tentatively, D is TRBD1 (7 bases). Trimming removed 6 bases at V and 7 bases at J, with 9 bases between. CDR1 DFQATT and CDR2 SNEGSKA come from the germline V gene (reference sequence). The CDR3 spans 10 residues.

This chain links TRBV5-1 with TRBJ2-2; a weak D match, TRBD2 (5 bases). V gave up 0 bases and J gave up 4 bases, with 10 bases separating them. The CDR3 consists of 15 residues. Germline V CDR1 and CDR2: SGHRS, YFSETQ. In DNA, the CDR3 is TGCGCCAGCAGCTTGGACGGGGTCGGCACCGGGGAGCTGTTTTTT. This sequence encodes CASSLDGVGTGELFF.

The sample holds one count of this clone. This chain links TRBV5-4 with TRBJ1-5, with a tentative D call TRBD1 (6 bases). Germline values: CDR1 SGHNT, CDR2 YYREEE (reference sequence). The CDR3 is made up of 14 amino acids. With 4 bases removed from V and 3 bases from J, the gap between germline ends came to 11 bases. The DNA for the CDR3 is TGTGCCAGCAGCCAACAGGGCGACAATCAGCCCCAGCATTTT. Translation gives CASSQQGDNQPQHF.

The V gene is TRBV20-1, the J gene TRBJ1-1; a weak D match, TRBD1 (5 bases). CDR1 and CDR2 from the germline V gene are DFQATT and SNEGSKA (reference sequence). With 7 bases removed from V and 4 bases from J, the gap between germline ends came to 10 bases. This CDR3 is built from 11 residues. Here the CDR3 DNA reads TGCAGTGGAACAGGCCCCACTGAAGCTTTCTTT. It translates to CSGTGPTEAFF.

This chain connects TRBV28 to TRBJ1-2; 7 bases are shared with TRBD1. The V gene's germline CDR1 is MDHEN and CDR2 SYDVKM. The V and J ends lost 6 bases and 2 bases, in that order; junction bases with no gene match: 9. The CDR3 has 15 amino acids. The DNA for the CDR3 is TGTGCCAGCAGGCCAGGGACAGCGCAAAACTATGGCTACACCTTC. Protein product: CASRPGTAQNYGYTF.

The chain is built from TRBV4-2 and TRBJ1-5; D is possibly TRBD1 (5 bases). Between the trimmed V and J ends, which lost 4 bases and 0 bases, there was a span of 13 bases. The CDR3 loop spans 16 amino acids. Germline CDR1 LGHNA, CDR2 YNFKEQ. CDR3 amino acids: CASSPVGRGSNQPQHF. The CDR3 region has the DNA TGTGCCAGCAGCCCCGTTGGTAGGGGTAGCAATCAGCCCCAGCATTTT.

The rearrangement uses TRBV5-4 and TRBJ2-7; D is possibly TRBD2 (6 bases). The germline V gene has CDR1 SGHNT and CDR2 YYREEE (reference sequence). The CDR3 is 15 amino acids. Between the trimmed V and J ends, which lost 4 bases and 2 bases, there was a span of 16 bases. CDR3 sequence (DNA): TGTGCCAGCAGCGAACGAGGAGGGCGGACCTACGAGCAGTACTTC. As protein: CASSERGGRTYEQYF.

The rearrangement links TRBV4-2 to TRBJ2-1; D unresolved. V was cut by 0 bases and J by 7 bases, with 16 bases left in between. The CDR3 extends over 16 amino acids. Germline CDR1 LGHNA, CDR2 YNFKEQ. CDR3 coding DNA: TGTGCCAGCAGCCAAGATCTCCAGCGATTGAGGAATGAGCAGTTCTTC. Its translation is CASSQDLQRLRNEQFF.

The CDR3 DNA reads as TGTGCCAGCAGCTTATGGGCTACGGGCTCACCCCTCCACTTT. Translating gives CASSLWATGSPLHF. This chain connects TRBV7-2 to TRBJ1-6; D not resolved. The germline V gene encodes CDR1 SGHTA and CDR2 FQGNSA. V lost 2 bases and J lost 10, with 12 bases in between. The CDR3 consists of 14 residues.

The chain joins TRBV2 to TRBJ1-2; D is perhaps TRBD1 (6 bases). Trimming left V 5 bases short and J 8 bases short, with 15 bases between. The germline V gene encodes CDR1 SNHLY and CDR2 FYNNEI. CDR3 size: 13 residues. The CDR3 loop is CASSYTGQGGYTF. The CDR3 DNA is TGTGCCAGCAGTTACACCGGTCAGGGGGGCTACACCTTC.

The V gene is TRBV18, the J gene TRBJ2-7; D is unclear. From germline, CDR1 is KGHSH and CDR2 LQKENI. CDR3 size: 14 residues. V lost 0 bases, J lost 2 bases, and 8 bases lay in between. The CDR3 protein is CASSPPRRPYEQYF. CDR3 in DNA: TGTGCCAGCTCACCACCGAGGCGGCCCTACGAGCAGTACTTC.

Concerning this clone: Other DNA sequences in the sample encode the same CDR3. The J gene is TRBJ1-5, the V gene TRBV19, with D possibly being TRBD1 (6 bases). The length of the CDR3 is 14 residues. Germline V gene sequence: CDR1 LNHDA, CDR2 SQIVND (reference sequence). Trimming cost V 3 bases and J 5 bases, with 11 bases left between them. This CDR3 is CASSMGQGYQPQHF. DNA of the CDR3: TGTGCCAGTAGTATGGGGCAGGGGTATCAGCCCCAGCATTTT.

Only a few counts were recorded for this clone. This chain links TRBV7-2 with TRBJ2-3; D is undetermined. Trimming stripped 2 bases from V and 2 bases from J, with 11 bases between. Germline CDR1 is SGHTA and CDR2 is FQGNSA. This CDR3 has 15 residues. This CDR3 is CASSLSPSHTDTQYF. DNA of the CDR3: TGTGCCAGCAGCTTAAGTCCCAGCCACACAGATACGCAGTATTTT.

The chain recombines TRBV10-3 with TRBJ2-5, with 13 bases that match TRBD2. This CDR3 is built from 14 residues. CDR1 ENHRY and CDR2 SYGVKD come from the germline V gene. Unmatched junction bases numbered 3, after V lost 6 bases and J lost 5 bases. This CDR3 is CAIRRTSGGETQYF. In DNA, the CDR3 is TGTGCCATCAGGAGGACTAGCGGGGGCGAGACCCAGTACTTC.